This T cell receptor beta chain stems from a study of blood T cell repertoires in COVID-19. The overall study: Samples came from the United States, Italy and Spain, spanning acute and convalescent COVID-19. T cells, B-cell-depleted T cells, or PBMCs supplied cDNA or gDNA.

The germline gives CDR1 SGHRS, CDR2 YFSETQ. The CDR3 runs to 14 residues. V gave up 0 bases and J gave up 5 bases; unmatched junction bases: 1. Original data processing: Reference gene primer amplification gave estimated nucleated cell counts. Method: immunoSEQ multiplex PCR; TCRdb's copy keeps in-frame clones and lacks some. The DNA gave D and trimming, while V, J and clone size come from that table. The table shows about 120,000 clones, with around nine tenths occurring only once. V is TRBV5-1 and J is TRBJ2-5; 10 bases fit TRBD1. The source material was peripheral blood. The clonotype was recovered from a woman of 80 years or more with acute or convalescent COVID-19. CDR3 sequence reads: CASSLGDRGETQYF. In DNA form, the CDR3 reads TGCGCCAGCAGCTTGGGGGACAGGGGCGAGACCCAGTACTTC.